The sequence of this TCR beta chain was determined in a study of blood T cell repertoires in COVID-19. In the study overall: Samples came from the United States, Italy and Spain, spanning acute and convalescent COVID-19.

Participant-reported clinical history was the basis for cohort assignment. This table comes from immunoSEQ multiplex PCR, and its TCRdb copy is limited to in-frame clones, with some not included. The sample includes about 430,000 clones, about 88% of them seen just once. Sequenced sample: PBMCs or T cells enriched from blood (not recorded which). The TCR sequence derives from a woman aged 18-35 years who had been exposed to COVID-19.

DNA of the CDR3: TGCGCCAGCAGCCAAGGAACTCAGGGGTTGAGTAATCAGCCCCAGCATTTT. Translated, it gives CASSQGTQGLSNQPQHF. The rearrangement links TRBV4-1 to TRBJ1-5; a weak D match, TRBD1 (6 bases). Deletions cut 1 base from V and 4 bases from J, with 17 bases between. The CDR3 covers 17 residues. Germline values: CDR1 MGHRA, CDR2 YSYEKL.